This passage covers 2 T cell receptor beta chains from one sample sequenced in a study of T cell changes during pregnancy in multiple sclerosis. Method: immunoSEQ multiplex PCR; TCRdb's copy keeps in-frame clones and lacks some. In the table there are tens of thousands of clones, approximately 90% of which are singletons. The sample in question was peripheral blood, obtained in the third trimester of pregnancy. These receptors came from a female donor in good health, enrolled as a control in a pregnancy study.

The V and J genes are TRBV18 and TRBJ1-2, with 12 bases matching TRBD1. Germline V gene data show CDR1 as KGHSH and CDR2 as LQKENI. Losses at the gene ends were 3 bases for V and 4 bases for J; bases not matched to a gene: 9. The CDR3 totals 17 residues. CDR3 nucleotide sequence: TGTGCCAGCTCACCGGCTCAGGGACAGGGGGCGAGCTATGGCTACACCTTC. Translated: CASSPAQGQGASYGYTF.

Only one count was recorded for this clone. The gene calls are TRBV6-1 and TRBJ2-5; D is unresolved. This CDR3 is 13 amino acids long. Trimming took off 5 bases at V and 7 bases at J, with 14 bases between the two ends. Germline values: CDR1 MNHNS, CDR2 SASEGT. CDR3 loop: CASSPTGLGTQYF. In DNA, the CDR3 is TGTGCCAGCAGTCCGACCGGTCTAGGGACCCAGTACTTC.